The 23 T cell receptor beta chains below were found in one sample sequenced in a study of T cell responses to AZD1222 COVID-19 vaccine. The table came from immunoSEQ multiplex PCR; TCRdb's copy has only in-frame clones and leaves some out. The repertoire holds roughly 150,000 clones, with approximately 91% as singletons. Sequencing was performed on peripheral blood, taken 28 days after the second AZD1222 dose. These receptors all come from an adult who received the AZD1222 COVID-19 vaccine.

The chain combines TRBV6-5 with TRBJ1-1, with a weak D call TRBD1 (5 bases). This CDR3 region has 15 residues. Germline loops: CDR1 MNHEY, CDR2 SVGAGI. With 6 bases removed from V and 0 bases from J, the gap between germline ends came to 14 bases. CDR3 in amino acids: CASSQTTDLNTEAFF. In DNA, the CDR3 is TGTGCCAGCAGCCAAACGACAGATTTGAACACTGAAGCTTTCTTT.

This clone has only one observation. The chain carries TRBV19 and TRBJ2-7; TRBD1 matches at 8 bases. CDR3 size: 16 residues. The junction had 10 bases not matched to a gene; V was cut back by 5 bases and J by 1 base. Germline CDR1 reads LNHDA; CDR2 reads SQIVND (reference sequence). The CDR3 DNA is TGTGCCAGTAGTCTGGACTACGGGACAGGTTCCTACGAGCAGTACTTC. Translation: CASSLDYGTGSYEQYF.

The V gene is TRBV6-6, the J gene TRBJ1-4, with no clear D. The V end was cut by 2 bases, the J end by 7 bases, with 2 bases between. Germline loops: CDR1 MNHNY, CDR2 SVGAGI (reference sequence). The CDR3 is made up of 11 amino acids. CDR3 in amino acids: CASSYREKLFF. CDR3 nucleotide sequence: TGTGCCAGCAGTTACCGTGAAAAACTGTTTTTT.

A few counts support this clone. J is TRBJ2-7 and V is TRBV6-6; 9 nucleotides agree with TRBD1. Losses at the gene ends were 0 bases for V and 4 bases for J; bases not matched to a gene: 4. From germline, CDR1 is MNHNY and CDR2 SVGAGI (reference sequence). The CDR3 has 15 amino acids. The CDR3 is CASSYSGTGMYEQYF. In DNA form, the CDR3 reads TGTGCCAGCAGTTACTCCGGGACAGGGATGTACGAGCAGTACTTC.

J is TRBJ2-4 and V is TRBV19, with 7 positions matching TRBD2. CDR1 and CDR2 (germline): LNHDA, SQIVND (reference sequence). The V and J ends lost 7 bases and 6 bases, in that order; junction bases with no gene match: 6. The CDR3 spans 13 residues. CDR3 residues: CASTTGGRNIQYF. The CDR3 nucleotides read TGTGCCAGTACCACCGGGGGGAGAAACATTCAGTACTTC.

The chain uses TRBV5-1 and TRBJ1-1, with 9 positions matching TRBD1. The V gene's germline CDR1 is SGHRS and CDR2 YFSETQ. With V trimmed by 4 bases and J by 5 bases, 6 bases remained unmatched. The CDR3 contains 14 residues. The CDR3 sequence: CASSVGTGSTEAFF. The DNA of the CDR3 is TGCGCCAGCAGCGTTGGGACAGGGTCGACTGAAGCTTTCTTT. The full variable domain, with the rest looked up from reference TRBV5-1 and TRBJ1-1, is KAGVTQTPRYLIKTRGQQVTLSCSPISGHRSVSWYQQTPGQGLQFLFEYFSETQRNKGNFPGRFSGRQFSNSRSEMNVSTLELGDSALYLCASSVGTGSTEAFFGQGTRLTVV.

CDR3 protein: CASSVAGAADTQYF. Here the CDR3 DNA reads TGTGCCAGCAGCGTAGCGGGCGCCGCGGATACGCAGTATTTT. The V gene is TRBV9, the J gene TRBJ2-3; no clear D. Trimming pared 0 bases from V and 6 bases from J, leaving 11 bases between. The CDR3 covers 14 residues. Germline V gives CDR1 SGDLS, CDR2 YYNGEE.

This sequence joins TRBV7-3 and TRBJ1-6; D gene unclear. This CDR3 has 15 residues. Trimming removed 1 base at V and 5 bases at J, with 9 bases between. CDR1 is SGHTA and CDR2 is FQGTGA in the germline V gene. CDR3 in DNA: TGTGCCAGCAGCTTAAGCCCCGGGAATAATTCACCCCTCCACTTT. This encodes CASSLSPGNNSPLHF.

V is TRBV5-1 and J is TRBJ1-6; D is possibly TRBD1 (6 bases). Germline lookup yields CDR1 SGHRS and CDR2 YFSETQ. V was clipped by 2 bases and J by 0 bases, with 15 bases between them. The CDR3 is 18 residues long. The CDR3 DNA reads as TGCGCCAGCAGCTTAGGACAGAGGACAAGCTCCTATAATTCACCCCTCCACTTT. As protein: CASSLGQRTSSYNSPLHF.

V is TRBV6-2 or TRBV6-3 and J is TRBJ1-1; D is undetermined. V was pared by 5 bases and J by 2 bases, with 15 bases between. Looked up from germline, CDR1 is MNHEY and CDR2 is SVGEGT. The CDR3 has 15 residues. This CDR3 reads CASSPATPGNTEAFF. The CDR3 DNA is TGTGCCAGCAGTCCCGCGACACCCGGTAACACTGAAGCTTTCTTT.

V gene TRBV6-6 combines with J gene TRBJ2-7; perhaps TRBD1 as D (6 bases). Deletions cut 6 bases from V and 0 bases from J, with 9 bases between. This CDR3 has 13 amino acids. Germline CDR1 and CDR2: MNHNY and SVGAGI (reference sequence). DNA for the CDR3: TGTGCCAGCAGCCGGGACACCTCCTACGAGCAGTACTTC. Its translation is CASSRDTSYEQYF.

This clone was seen once. The sample has other DNA sequences that encode this CDR3 too. This sequence joins TRBV7-9 and TRBJ1-2, with D possibly TRBD1 on 5 matching bases. The CDR3 spans 13 residues. V lost 1 base to trimming and J lost 5 bases, with 8 bases between them. Germline lookup yields CDR1 SEHNR and CDR2 FQNEAQ (reference sequence). The CDR3 DNA reads as TGTGCCAGCAGCTTAGGGGGGAATTATGGCTACACCTTC. Translation gives CASSLGGNYGYTF.

The chain has TRBV7-9 and TRBJ1-2; D not certain. V dropped 5 bases and J dropped 8 bases, with 9 bases sitting between them. Per the germline V gene, CDR1 is SEHNR and CDR2 is FQNEAQ (reference sequence). The CDR3 is made up of 11 amino acids. CDR3 residues: CASSPQMGYTF. CDR3 sequence (DNA): TGTGCCAGCAGCCCTCAGATGGGCTACACCTTC.

The chain carries TRBV27 and TRBJ2-7; 10 nucleotides line up with TRBD1. V lost 3 bases and J lost 5; bases outside the gene matches: 19. The germline CDR1 and CDR2 sequences are MNHEY and SMNVEV (reference sequence). The CDR3 length is 19 residues. CDR3 residues: CASSFRGQGRGGRMNEQYF. For the CDR3, the DNA is TGTGCCAGCAGTTTCCGGGGACAGGGGAGAGGCGGGAGGATGAACGAGCAGTACTTC.

The V call is TRBV11-2, the J call TRBJ2-7; D is undetermined. V dropped 3 bases and J dropped 4 bases, with 10 bases sitting between them. The CDR3 length is 13 residues. Germline V gives CDR1 SGHAT, CDR2 FQNNGV. CDR3 sequence reads: CASSFYRMYEQYF. CDR3 coding DNA: TGTGCCAGCAGCTTTTATCGGATGTACGAGCAGTACTTC.

The genes are TRBV2 and TRBJ1-3; 8 nucleotides match TRBD1. The CDR3 length is 17 residues. The germline CDR1 and CDR2 sequences are SNHLY and FYNNEI. With 4 bases clipped from V and 0 bases from J, the junction kept 8 bases outside the gene matches. The CDR3 region is CASSAGQGRSSGNTIYF. The CDR3 bases are TGTGCCAGCAGTGCCGGACAGGGCAGATCCTCTGGAAACACCATATATTTT.

This rearrangement joins TRBV27 to TRBJ2-1; D ambiguous. Per germline, CDR1 MNHEY and CDR2 SMNVEV (reference sequence). Trimming left V 0 bases short and J 1 base short, with 7 bases between. The CDR3 length is 15 residues. CDR3 nucleotide sequence: TGTGCCAGCAGTTTATCGATTAGGTCCTACAATGAGCAGTTCTTC. Protein: CASSLSIRSYNEQFF.

The rearrangement links TRBV20-1 to TRBJ1-3; D gene unclear. Germline values: CDR1 DFQATT, CDR2 SNEGSKA (reference sequence). V lost 0 bases to trimming and J lost 9 bases, with 6 bases between them. The CDR3 contains 11 residues. The CDR3 DNA follows: TGCAGTGCTAGAGATGCTGCCACCATATATTTT. Amino acid sequence: CSARDAATIYF.

The chain joins TRBV5-4 to TRBJ2-2, with a possible D match to TRBD1 (6 bases). Deletions cut 4 bases from V and 8 bases from J, with 9 bases between. The CDR3 loop spans 12 amino acids. Germline V gene lookup returns CDR1 SGHNT and CDR2 YYREEE (reference sequence). The CDR3 coding sequence is TGTGCCAGCAGCGTAGGGGGAGGGGAGCTGTTTTTT. It specifies CASSVGGGELFF.

This sequence joins TRBV4-1 and TRBJ1-4, with TRBD1 as a possible D gene (6 bases). The germline V gene encodes CDR1 MGHRA and CDR2 YSYEKL. V was shortened by 4 bases and J by 8 bases, with 8 bases between the two germline ends. The CDR3 is made up of 12 amino acids. As DNA, the CDR3 is TGCGCCAGCAGCCCGAGGGGGGAAAAACTGTTTTTT. This translates into CASSPRGEKLFF.

This chain uses TRBV11-3 with TRBJ2-2; 8 nucleotides line up with TRBD2. Germline V gives CDR1 SGHNT, CDR2 YENEEA. The ends lost 4 bases at V and 2 bases at J; junction bases unmatched: 6. This CDR3 is built from 16 residues. CDR3 sequence: CASSSPGLENTGELFF. CDR3 in DNA: TGTGCCAGCAGCTCTCCGGGACTAGAAAACACCGGGGAGCTGTTTTTT.

This clone appeared once. This chain links TRBV5-4 with TRBJ1-1; a weak D match, TRBD1 (5 bases). V was trimmed by 0 bases and J by 3 bases, leaving 12 bases between them. The germline CDR1 and CDR2 sequences are SGHNT and YYREEE (reference sequence). CDR3 length: 15 amino acids. In DNA form, the CDR3 reads TGTGCCAGCAGCTTGGGGGGGAATTCGGACACTGAAGCTTTCTTT. Translation: CASSLGGNSDTEAFF. The complete variable domain, with remaining parts taken from reference TRBV5-4 and TRBJ1-1, reads ETGVTQSPTHLIKTRGQQVTLRCSSQSGHNTVSWYQQALGQGPQFIFQYYREEENGRGNFPPRFSGLQFPNYSSELNVNALELDDSALYLCASSLGGNSDTEAFFGQGTRLTVV.

This sequence joins TRBV19 and TRBJ1-3; a possible D gene is TRBD1 (5 bases). The CDR3 has 14 residues. V lost 6 bases and J lost 0, with 9 bases in between. CDR1 LNHDA and CDR2 SQIVND come from the germline V gene (reference sequence). In nucleotides, the CDR3 is TGTGCCAGTAGGGCGACAGCCTCTGGAAACACCATATATTTT. This gives the protein CASRATASGNTIYF.